This TCR beta chain appears in the sequencing data of a study of regulatory T cells in long-lasting Graves disease. This clonotype was detected ten times or more. What it binds is unknown. Arm-PCR of CDR3 regions and iRepertoire HTBI primers were the basis on which TCR beta libraries were built. Via MiXCR, TCRdb re-called the multiplex PCR reads, giving one row per CDR3 protein. The sample contains approximately 400,000 distinct CDR3 sequences, 15% of which appear only once. Sample time point: newly diagnosed GD, antithyroid drugs for less than 3 months. Making the TCR library involved RNA that had been extracted from PBMCs. The V end was cut by 0 bases, the J end by 2 bases, with 18 bases between. This CDR3 has 18 amino acids. Germline CDR1 reads LGHDT; CDR2 reads YNNKEL (reference sequence). Study findings and constraints: Among persistent patients, a larger number of public clonotypes were shared (around 3,000) than among newly diagnosed patients (roughly 970). Favored gene segments in persistent disease were TRBV28, TRBJ1-2 and TRBJ2-5.

In addition, the sample was reused for a study of T cells in Graves' hyperthyroidism and ophthalmopathy. That work states: In making diagnoses, clinical symptoms, serum thyroxine and TRAb, thyroid ultrasound and orbital computed tomography were all used. Blood also carried most thyroid clonotypes expanded above 0.001.

The material sequenced was peripheral blood mononuclear cells (PBMCs), taken at new diagnosis, from a patient treated with antithyroid drugs. The chain carries TRBV3-1 and TRBJ2-3; a possible D gene is TRBD2 (6 bases). This sequence was found in a woman aged 25 to 39 with Graves disease. The CDR3: CASSQDGRGGAPTDTQYF. CDR3 nucleotide sequence: TGTGCCAGCAGCCAAGATGGGAGAGGCGGGGCCCCCACAGATACGCAGTATTTT.